This TCR beta chain was found in a study of cytomegalovirus exposure and HLA in healthy donors (dated by TCRdb to 2017 to 2019). With respect to the entire study: In an earlier analysis of around 540 of the donors, less than 350 Gb of sequence data and some 120 million unique TCR beta sequences from about 179 million T cells were reported. An early release covering approximately 600 HLA-typed donors comprised approximately 300 gigabases of sequencing data and approximately 85 million unique TCR sequences. Of the 398 genotyped donors, roughly 76% were placed in the genetic ancestry cluster associated with self-reported Caucasian donors. The study was designed to test whether signatures of past pathogen exposure could be identified by cataloging public T cell receptors. The study profiled the T cell repertoires of under 850 subjects by immunosequencing and related them to cytomegalovirus serostatus. A separate validation cohort of roughly 120 different subjects was used in addition to the roughly 620-subject first cohort. The study combined high-throughput TCR immunosequencing, statistical association of individual TCRs with disease status, and machine learning to predict cytomegalovirus infection status. A later analysis re-analyzed previously published TCR beta repertoires from 650 to 800 donors and added high-resolution HLA genotyping to study TCR occurrence patterns. The later analysis used no new phenotypic data to find candidate immune exposures, relying instead on TCR beta sequences and their occurrence across donors. An earlier analysis of approximately 640 of the donors applied high-throughput TCR beta sequencing to assess whether each TCR beta V gene segment acted as functional or pseudogenic. Alongside the repertoire data, information on donor age, sex, ethnicity and CMV serostatus was compiled. In a later genetic analysis, genome-wide SNP genotypes for about 55% of the roughly 700 donors were used, and that subset was treated as a discovery cohort. All discovery cohort repertoires had been generated using a single sequencing platform. HLA typing included class I and class II loci at four-digit resolution. The number of typed donors differed by locus: roughly 620-630 for A, B, C, DRB1 and DQB1; approximately 540 for DQA1; around 580 for DPA1; and about 450 for DPB1. Because of strong linkage in the cohort, roughly five DR-DQ haplotypes were treated as single units for association and clustering. Among about 410 genotyped donors of the cohort, an average of approximately 240,000 unique TCR beta nucleotide sequences was sequenced per donor, of which about 20% were non-productive.

As regards this clone: Its antigen is currently not known.

The germline V gene (reference sequence) provides CDR1 PRHDT and CDR2 FYEKMQ. Unmatched junction bases come to 10, with V trimmed by 6 bases and J by 8 bases. Measured from the cysteine to the phenylalanine, the CDR3 is 16 residues long. Here the CDR3 DNA is all that survives: 48 bases in frame from base 1. The investigation overall reported the following: A later analysis found that TCR association rates varied across HLA loci, with DRB1 alleles showing the most associated TCRs and HLA-C alleles the fewest. The authors suggested that the approach could potentially be generalized to other disease states and immunological phenotypes. Several of the top co-occurrence clusters appeared to be linked to parvovirus B19, influenza, CMV and Epstein-Barr virus, according to a later analysis. In an earlier analysis of about 540 of the donors, most TCR beta V segments were observed in productive rearrangements about 87% or about 30% of the time, broadly matching IMGT annotations. Because the 87-base-pair reads could not distinguish some IMGT-functional V segments, including TRBV6-2 and TRBV6-3, those segments were excluded. For the cohort, immune exposure information was limited to CMV serostatus. According to a later genetic analysis, donors in an Asian-associated ancestry cluster had fewer N-insertions in productive TCRs than the approximately 690-donor mean. In vitro tests confirmed that three of the cytomegalovirus-associated TCR beta chains recognize cytomegalovirus antigens. A group of highly shared sequence variants was considered likely to be a technical artifact of the sequencing pipeline. A later genetic analysis associated a missense DCLRE1C variant with V-gene and J-gene trimming of TCR beta chains, and an independent cohort replicated the association. Only TCR beta chains were sequenced in this cohort, and the absence of alpha or paired-chain data limited detectable features. Sequencing depth was assumed to be roughly uniform across donors in the presence/absence analyses, though that assumption may not hold. Linkage disequilibrium might explain the correlated functional status among segregating V segments, but an unknown experimental factor could not be ruled out. The study listed 150 to 200 TCR beta chains as associated with cytomegalovirus. Compared with equally common non-associated chains, HLA-associated TCR beta chains in a later analysis were more clonally expanded and had lower generation probabilities. In a later analysis, around 17,000 TCR beta sequences were associated with specific HLA alleles at a false discovery rate of 0.05. A further reported finding was that TCR beta sequences accurately predicted the HLA-A and HLA-B alleles for most subjects in the first cohort. The classifier was reported to diagnose cytomegalovirus status with high specificity and sensitivity in both the original and validation cohorts. The earlier analysis of 450 to 700 of the donors excluded 15 to 20 rarely observed V segments, including chromosome 9 orphons, because counts were too low. In a later analysis, most CMV-associated TCR beta chains were found to appear HLA-restricted, with HLA associations seemingly driven largely by CMV exposure. Because some donors lacked HLA typing at each locus, the association tests relied only on the typed subset. While some public TCRs were present in many individuals, most TCR sequences turned up only very rarely across donors. Assigning TCR associations to individual alleles was difficult when HLA alleles, especially DR and DQ, strongly co-occurred.

The cohort was made up of approximately 670 healthy bone marrow donors. At the time of sampling, every cohort member was nominally healthy, though immune exposures that went unrecorded were likely present. The donor was CMV seronegative and was included in the group of about 400 seronegative cohort members. A peripheral blood sample was provided by each donor, and peripheral blood mononuclear cells were used for TCR beta sequencing. The Qiagen DNeasy Blood Extraction Kit was used to extract genomic DNA from the blood cell samples. Libraries were prepared through the immunoSEQ multiplex PCR assay. A mixture of 60 forward primers for TCR Vbeta segments and 13 reverse primers for TCR Jbeta segments was used in the multiplex PCR. The CDR3 region of rearranged TCR beta genes was amplified from genomic DNA by a multiplex PCR assay. Amplified TCR beta libraries were sequenced as 87-base-pair reads on the Illumina HiSeq System. For the original study's pipeline: In a later analysis, around 80 million unique TCR beta chains were counted across the approximately 620 repertoires, and approximately 9.9 million of these chains were shared by at least two donors. A nearest-neighbor algorithm error-corrected the raw reads and collapsed the reads into unique sequences, merging closely related sequences to remove PCR and sequencing errors. Alignment of CDR3 sequences to IMGT reference sequences was used to assign V, D and J gene segments. For a sequence to be retained, at least a six-nucleotide match to both a V gene segment and a J gene segment was required. A rearrangement was called productive if the CDR3 had no stop codons and remained in frame with V and J, and every other rearrangement was called non-productive. CDR3 was defined by IMGT convention, running from the second conserved V-encoded cysteine to the conserved J-encoded phenylalanine. The earlier analysis of roughly 590 of the donors excluded sequences that lacked an unambiguous match to a single V gene segment. An earlier analysis of 500 to 600 of the donors classified V segments as functional when productive rearrangements were above 56.7% and as segregating when the standard deviation between donors was above 5%. A statistical classification framework was developed to diagnose cytomegalovirus status using the catalog of TCR beta chain sequences. In a later analysis, V and J genes were assigned by comparing TCR nucleotide sequences against IMGT/GENE-DB human TR gene sequences. In a later analysis, CDR3 sequences and most-parsimonious VDJ recombination scenarios were assigned using the TCRdist pipeline. In a later analysis, each TCR beta chain was defined by its CDR3 amino acid sequence together with its V-gene family, and reads lacking a unique V-gene family were excluded. As a way to deal with suspected cross-contamination and a sequencing artifact, a later analysis dropped nearly 600 nucleotide sequences that were highly shared and had low generation probability. In a later analysis, a clonal expansion index for each public chain was calculated from normalized within-repertoire ranks of inferred template counts. A later analysis computed generation probabilities with a VDJ recombination model fitted to out-of-frame rearrangements, and checked the results against IGoR. In a later analysis, hypergeometric tests were used to score TCR-TCR, TCR-HLA and TCR-CMV co-occurrence, with a repertoire-size bias correction applied to TCR pairs. In a later analysis, false discovery rates were estimated by permuting HLA or CMV assignments 20 times. In a later analysis, co-occurring TCRs were grouped using DBSCAN, and TCRdist sequence similarity was added for clustering within HLA-allele-positive subsets. Repertoires with fewer than 30,000 or more than 120,000 public chains were left out of co-occurrence clustering, as were five repertoires with anomalous nucleotide sharing. Not all clones reach the TCRdb copy of this immuneACCESS table, which keeps in-frame sequences only. Checked studies attribute under half of the gap to unresolved V genes and leave the rest unexplained. The V and J calls and clone size come from that table; D and trimming were worked out from the DNA. This sample's clone table shows about 170,000 clones. The ten largest clonotypes hold about 1.2% of the sample.

The sequencing input was PBMCs. Recombination connected TRBV13 to TRBJ2-1; 13 central bases correspond to TRBD2. This TCR was sampled from a woman aged 60 to 75 in good health and CMV-seronegative. This receptor has the CDR3 CASRFRTSGRKDEQFF. The nucleotides read TGTGCCAGCAGATTTAGGACTAGCGGGAGAAAGGATGAGCAGTTCTTC.